The clone carrying this T cell receptor (beta chain) occurred a few times. This specimen comes from a study of control samples from healthy donors and cancer patients. With 2 bases clipped from V and 1 base from J, the junction kept 4 bases outside the gene matches. The CDR3 sequence is 15 residues long. Germline V lookup: CDR1 MNHEY, CDR2 SVGAGI. Libraries were prepared by immunoSEQ multiplex PCR; TCRdb keeps only in-frame clonotypes and omits some of them. The repertoire holds approximately 26,000 clones, with 82% as singletons. Source material: PBMCs. This clonotype originated in a man aged 60 to 69 with colorectal cancer. This chain links TRBV6-5 with TRBJ2-7; TRBD1 matches at 8 bases. CDR3 bases: TGTGCCAGCAGTTACACGGGACAGGAGTCCTACGAGCAGTACTTC. The encoded protein is CASSYTGQESYEQYF.